The present T cell receptor (beta chain) was sequenced within a study of identical twins. TCRdb passed the 5' RACE reads through MiXCR, listing each CDR3 protein once. The sample consists of hundreds of thousands of distinct CDR3 sequences, about 7% of them appearing once. The CDR3 extends over 16 amino acids. V was cut by 5 bases and J by 6 bases, with 23 bases left in between. Germline V gene sequence: CDR1 SGHVS, CDR2 FNYEAQ. Every one of the donors was a healthy Caucasian. The sample also formed part of further work on yellow fever vaccine responses in identical twins.

The sequence came from a woman younger than 35 in good health. V usage is TRBV7-6 and J usage is TRBJ2-7; a possible D gene is TRBD2 (7 bases). Sample: PBMCs. This CDR3 reads CASSLWRRGLPVEQYV. The CDR3 DNA reads TGTGCCAGCAGCCTATGGAGGCGGGGGCTTCCTGTCGAGCAGTACGTC.